This entry is about one TCR beta chain. Repertoires were generated with immunoSEQ multiplex PCR, while TCRdb's copy carries only in-frame clones and drops some. Of tens of thousands of clones in the sample, about nine tenths were seen once. Germline CDR1 reads LNHDA; CDR2 reads SQIVND (reference sequence). V shed 5 bases and J 5 bases; nucleotides not matched to a gene: 15. This CDR3 contains 19 residues. The sample comes from a study of OX40 agonist ivuxolimab in advanced cancers. The TCR sequence derives from an adult with an advanced solid tumor such as melanoma, head and neck, liver or kidney cancer. This chain connects TRBV19 to TRBJ2-5; 15 bases are a match to TRBD2. The sample consisted of CD4+ or CD8+ T cells sorted from blood, taken in a trial of the OX40 agonist ivuxolimab. CDR3 in amino acids: CASSAETGTSGGMGETQYF. The CDR3 DNA follows: TGTGCCAGTAGTGCCGAAACCGGGACTAGCGGGGGGATGGGGGAGACCCAGTACTTC.